Listed here are 3 T cell receptor beta chains from one sample, sequenced in a study of shared clonotypes between healthy human individuals. TCRdb's copy holds only in-frame clones and misses some; the assay was immunoSEQ multiplex PCR. The sample has some 2 million clones, around 96% seen once; the top ten hold 0.85% to 1.2%. Naive CD8 isolation took CD45RO-negative cells positively selected for CCR7 and excluded terminally differentiated effector memory CD45RA+ cells. Material for sequencing was naive CD8+ T cells sorted from blood. These receptors were obtained from a man aged 18 to 35 in good health.

This chain connects TRBV6-4 to TRBJ2-1; 13 nucleotides align to TRBD2. Per germline, CDR1 MRHNA and CDR2 SNTAGT. V shed 3 bases and J 4 bases; nucleotides not matched to a gene: 0. The CDR3 totals 15 residues. The CDR3 coding sequence is TGTGCCAGCAGTGAGGGACTAGCGGGATACAATGAGCAGTTCTTC. Its translation: CASSEGLAGYNEQFF.

The gene calls are TRBV7-8 and TRBJ2-1; D is uncertain. Germline CDR1 reads SGHVS; CDR2 reads FQNEAQ. Trimming removed 5 bases at V and 8 bases at J, with 13 bases between. The CDR3 sequence is 13 residues long. CDR3 amino acids: CASSQLSFDEQFF. The CDR3 DNA is TGTGCCAGCAGCCAATTATCGTTCGATGAGCAGTTCTTC.

The gene calls are TRBV2 and TRBJ2-7, with 10 nucleotides matching TRBD2. The CDR3 consists of 17 residues. V was clipped by 2 bases and J by 1 base; unmatched bases: 8. CDR1 and CDR2 from the germline V gene are SNHLY and FYNNEI. The CDR3 here is CASSEWTLAGESYEQYF. CDR3 DNA sequence: TGTGCCAGCAGTGAATGGACCCTAGCGGGGGAATCCTACGAGCAGTACTTC.